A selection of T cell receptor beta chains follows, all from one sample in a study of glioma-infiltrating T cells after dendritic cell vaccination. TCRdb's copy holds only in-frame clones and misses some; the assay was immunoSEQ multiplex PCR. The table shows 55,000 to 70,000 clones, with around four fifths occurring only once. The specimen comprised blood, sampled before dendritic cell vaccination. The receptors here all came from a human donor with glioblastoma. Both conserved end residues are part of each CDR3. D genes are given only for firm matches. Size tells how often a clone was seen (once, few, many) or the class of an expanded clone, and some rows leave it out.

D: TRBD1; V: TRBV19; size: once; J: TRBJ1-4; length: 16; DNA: TGTGCCAGTAGTATCCCCCGGACAGGGGGTTATGAAAAACTGTTTTTT; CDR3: CASSIPRTGGYEKLFF
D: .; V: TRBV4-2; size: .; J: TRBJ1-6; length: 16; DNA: TGTGCCAGCAGCCAACTCCCCGGGGGTTTGGGTTCACCCCTCCACTTT; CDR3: CASSQLPGGLGSPLHF
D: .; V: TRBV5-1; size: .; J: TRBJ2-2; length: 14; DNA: TGCGCCAGCAGCTCCGACAGTCAGACCGGGGAGCTGTTTTTT; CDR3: CASSSDSQTGELFF
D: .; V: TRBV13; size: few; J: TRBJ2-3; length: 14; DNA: TGTGCCAGCAGCACCCTCAGGCAGGAAGGGGGGGTTTCATTT; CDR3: CASSTLRQEGGVSF
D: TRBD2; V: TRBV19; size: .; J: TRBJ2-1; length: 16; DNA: TGTGCCAGTAGTAAGGCTGCAGCGGGGGCCTACAATGAGCAGTTCTTC; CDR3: CASSKAAAGAYNEQFF
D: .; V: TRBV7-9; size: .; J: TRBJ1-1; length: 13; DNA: TGTGCCAGCAGCCAAACGGTGAACACTGAAGCTTTCTTT; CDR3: CASSQTVNTEAFF
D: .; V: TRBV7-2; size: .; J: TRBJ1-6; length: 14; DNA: TGTGCCAGCAGCTTAAATATCGTGAGTTCACCCCTCCACTTT; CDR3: CASSLNIVSSPLHF
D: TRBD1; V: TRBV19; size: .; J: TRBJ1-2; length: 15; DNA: TGTGCCAGTTCCCGGGACAGGCGAAACCTCTATGGCTACACCTTC; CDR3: CASSRDRRNLYGYTF
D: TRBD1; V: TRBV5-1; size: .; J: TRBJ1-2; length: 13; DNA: TGCGCCAGCAGGGAGGGGGCGGACTATGGCTACACCTTC; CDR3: CASREGADYGYTF
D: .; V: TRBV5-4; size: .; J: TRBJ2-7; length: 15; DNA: TGTGCCAGCAGCTCCCCAGGACTTAAAAGGGCCGAGCAGTACTTC; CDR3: CASSSPGLKRAEQYF
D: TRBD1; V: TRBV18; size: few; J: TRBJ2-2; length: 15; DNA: TGTGCCAGCTCACTGGGACAGGGGGCTTCCGGGGAGCTGTTTTTT; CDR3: CASSLGQGASGELFF
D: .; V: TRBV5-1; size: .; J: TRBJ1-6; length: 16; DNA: TGCGCCAGCAGCTTCCGCTTGGGGACAATCGATTCACCCCTCCACTTT; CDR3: CASSFRLGTIDSPLHF
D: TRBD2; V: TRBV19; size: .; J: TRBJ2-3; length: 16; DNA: TGTGCCAGTAGTATAGAGAAGCGGGGGGGCTCAGATACGCAGTATTTT; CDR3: CASSIEKRGGSDTQYF
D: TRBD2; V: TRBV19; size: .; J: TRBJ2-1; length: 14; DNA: TGTGCCAGTAGTATCGTACTAGCGGGGGATGAGCAGTTCTTC; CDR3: CASSIVLAGDEQFF
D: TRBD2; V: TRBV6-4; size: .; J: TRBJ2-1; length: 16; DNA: TGTGCCAGCAGTGGGCCTAGCGGGGCTTCCTACAATGAGCAGTTCTTC; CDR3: CASSGPSGASYNEQFF
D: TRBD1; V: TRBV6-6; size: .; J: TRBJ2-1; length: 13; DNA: TGTGCCAGCAGGGGACAGGCGGGGAGTGAGCAGTTCTTC; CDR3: CASRGQAGSEQFF
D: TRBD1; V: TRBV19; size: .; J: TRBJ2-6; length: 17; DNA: TGTGCCAGTAGCCATCAGGGGGCCAGCTCTGGGGCCAACGTCCTGACTTTC; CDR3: CASSHQGASSGANVLTF
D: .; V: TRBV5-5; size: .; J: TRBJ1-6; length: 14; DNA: TGTGCCAGCAGCTTTGGGGAGGGCGGATCACCCCTCCACTTT; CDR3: CASSFGEGGSPLHF
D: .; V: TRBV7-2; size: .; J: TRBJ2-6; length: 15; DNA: TGTGCCAGCAGCAACCCCAGGGGTGGGGCCAACGTCCTGACTTTC; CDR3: CASSNPRGGANVLTF
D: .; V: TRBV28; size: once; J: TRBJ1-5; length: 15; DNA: TGTGCCAGCAGTCCGGGACACCCGGGAAGACAGCCCCAGCATTTT; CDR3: CASSPGHPGRQPQHF
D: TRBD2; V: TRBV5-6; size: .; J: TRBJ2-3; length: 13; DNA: TGTGCCAGCAGCTCCGGGGGGGCGGATACGCAGTATTTT; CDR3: CASSSGGADTQYF
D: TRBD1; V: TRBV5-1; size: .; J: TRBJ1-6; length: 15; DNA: TGCGCCAGCAGCTTCGGGACAGGGCATAATTCACCCCTCCACTTT; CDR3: CASSFGTGHNSPLHF
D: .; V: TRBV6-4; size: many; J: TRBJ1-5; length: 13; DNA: TGTGCCAGCAGCCCGAGGGGCAATCAGCCCCAGCATTTT; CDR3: CASSPRGNQPQHF
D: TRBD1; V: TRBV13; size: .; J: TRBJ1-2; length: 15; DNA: TGTGCCAGCAGCTGGACAGGGACCTTGGACTATGGCTACACCTTC; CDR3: CASSWTGTLDYGYTF
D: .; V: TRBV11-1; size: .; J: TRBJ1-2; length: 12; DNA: TGTGCCAGCAGCAGGACAGCTTATGGCTACACCTTC; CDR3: CASSRTAYGYTF
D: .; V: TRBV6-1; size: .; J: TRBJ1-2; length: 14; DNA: TGTGCCAGCAGGAGGCCATCCGGGTCCTATGGCTACACCTTC; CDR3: CASRRPSGSYGYTF
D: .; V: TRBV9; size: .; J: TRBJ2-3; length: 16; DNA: TGTGCCAGCAGCGCGAACCCGACAGGAGGCACAGATACGCAGTATTTT; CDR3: CASSANPTGGTDTQYF
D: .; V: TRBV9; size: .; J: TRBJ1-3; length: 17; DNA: TGTGCCAGCAGCGTAGGCCCCCTTACAGAATATGGAAACACCATATATTTT; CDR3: CASSVGPLTEYGNTIYF
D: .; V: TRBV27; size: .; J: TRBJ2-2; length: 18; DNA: TGTGCCAGCAGTTTAATAGCCACGACAGCGCTTAACACCGGGGAGCTGTTTTTT; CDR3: CASSLIATTALNTGELFF
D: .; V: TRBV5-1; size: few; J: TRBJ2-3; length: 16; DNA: TGCGCCAGCAGCTTGGGGGGGGACCCCAGCACAGATACGCAGTATTTT; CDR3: CASSLGGDPSTDTQYF
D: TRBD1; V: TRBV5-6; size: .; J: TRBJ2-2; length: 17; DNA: TGTGCCAGCAGCGACCGGTGGAACAGGGGGCGGGGCGGGGAGCTGTTTTTT; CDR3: CASSDRWNRGRGGELFF
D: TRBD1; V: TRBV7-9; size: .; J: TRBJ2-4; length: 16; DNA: TGTGCCAGCAGCTCGAACCGGGACAGGGGTCGCAACATTCAGTACTTC; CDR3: CASSSNRDRGRNIQYF
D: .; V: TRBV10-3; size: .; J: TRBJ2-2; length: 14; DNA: TGTGCCATCAGGCGGGACGGGAACACCGGGGAGCTGTTTTTT; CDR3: CAIRRDGNTGELFF
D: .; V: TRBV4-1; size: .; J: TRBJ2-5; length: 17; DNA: TGCGCCAGCAGCCACCTTGTACAGCGGCCTTTGGGAGAGACCCAGTACTTC; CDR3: CASSHLVQRPLGETQYF
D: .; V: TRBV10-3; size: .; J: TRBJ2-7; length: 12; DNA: TGTGCCATCGGGCCGGAGGTGGACGAGCAGTACTTC; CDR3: CAIGPEVDEQYF
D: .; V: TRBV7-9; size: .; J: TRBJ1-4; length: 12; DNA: TGTGCCAGCACGGAGTTGGGAGGCGAACTGTTTTTT; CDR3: CASTELGGELFF
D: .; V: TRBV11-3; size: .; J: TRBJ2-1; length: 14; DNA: TGTGCCAGCAGCTTGAGTCACAGCTACAATGAGCAGTTCTTC; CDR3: CASSLSHSYNEQFF
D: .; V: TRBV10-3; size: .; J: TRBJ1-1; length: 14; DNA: TGTGCCATCAGAATACAGGAAACGAACACTGAAGCTTTCTTT; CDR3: CAIRIQETNTEAFF
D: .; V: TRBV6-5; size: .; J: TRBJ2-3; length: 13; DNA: TGTGCCAGCAGCGGGGGGCTTGCAGATACGCAGTATTTT; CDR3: CASSGGLADTQYF
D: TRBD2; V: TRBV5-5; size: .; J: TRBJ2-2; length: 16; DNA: TGTGCCAGCAGCTTGGACGGGACCGGGAGGACCGGGGAGCTGTTTTTT; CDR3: CASSLDGTGRTGELFF
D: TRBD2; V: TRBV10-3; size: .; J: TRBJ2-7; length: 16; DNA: TGTGCCATCAGTGTTGAAGGGACTAGCGGTTCCTACGAGCAGTACTTC; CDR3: CAISVEGTSGSYEQYF
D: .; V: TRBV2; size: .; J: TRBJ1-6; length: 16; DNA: TGTGCCAGCAGTCGACGCTCCGGGACACTAAATTCACCCCTCCACTTT; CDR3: CASSRRSGTLNSPLHF
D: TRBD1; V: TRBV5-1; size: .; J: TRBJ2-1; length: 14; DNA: TGCGCCAGCGGACAGGGGGATGGGTACAATGAGCAGTTCTTC; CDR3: CASGQGDGYNEQFF
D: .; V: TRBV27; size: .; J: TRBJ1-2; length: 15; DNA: TGTGCCAGCAGCTCCGGGGTTGGAGCTAACTATGGCTACACCTTC; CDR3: CASSSGVGANYGYTF
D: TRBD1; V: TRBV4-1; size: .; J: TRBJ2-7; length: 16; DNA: TGCGCCAGCAGCCAAGGTCTTCAGGGGGTATATGCGGAGCAGTACTTC; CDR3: CASSQGLQGVYAEQYF
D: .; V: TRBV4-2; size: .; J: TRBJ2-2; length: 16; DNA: TGTGCCAGCAGCCAAGCTGGACGGGGGAACACCGGGGAGCTGTTTTTT; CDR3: CASSQAGRGNTGELFF
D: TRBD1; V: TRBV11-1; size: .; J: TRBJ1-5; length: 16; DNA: TGTGCCAGCAGCCCCCCCGGGACAGGGATGTACCAGCCCCAGCATTTT; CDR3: CASSPPGTGMYQPQHF
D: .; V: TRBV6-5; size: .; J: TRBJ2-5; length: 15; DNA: TGTGCCAGCAGGCCTGACTACTTTCTCGGAGAGACCCAGTACTTC; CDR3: CASRPDYFLGETQYF
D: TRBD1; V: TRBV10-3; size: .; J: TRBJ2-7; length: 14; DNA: TGTGCCATCAGTACGGACAGGGGTTCCTACGAGCAGTACTTC; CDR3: CAISTDRGSYEQYF
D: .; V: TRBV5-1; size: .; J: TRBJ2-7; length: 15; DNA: TGCGCCAGCAGCTTGGAGGGGCGCATCTCCTACGAGCAGTACTTC; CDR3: CASSLEGRISYEQYF
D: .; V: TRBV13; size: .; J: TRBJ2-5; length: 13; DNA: TGTGCCAGCGGGGGACTCACTCAAGAGACCCAGTACTTC; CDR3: CASGGLTQETQYF
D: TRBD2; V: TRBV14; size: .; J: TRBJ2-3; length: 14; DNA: TGTGCCAGCAGGAGTCGGCGGGGGGCAGATACGCAGTATTTT; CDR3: CASRSRRGADTQYF
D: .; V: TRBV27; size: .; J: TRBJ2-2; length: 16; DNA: TGTGCCAGCAGACCTTCAGGGGACACTCGCGGCGGGGAGCTGTTTTTT; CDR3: CASRPSGDTRGGELFF
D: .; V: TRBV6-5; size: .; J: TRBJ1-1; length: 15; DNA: TGTGCCAGCAGTTACTATTCTAGGAGGAGCTCTGAAGCTTTCTTT; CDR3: CASSYYSRRSSEAFF
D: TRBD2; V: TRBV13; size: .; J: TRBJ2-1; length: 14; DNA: TGTGCCAGCAGCCTCGGACTAGCCGACAATGAGCAGTTCTTC; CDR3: CASSLGLADNEQFF
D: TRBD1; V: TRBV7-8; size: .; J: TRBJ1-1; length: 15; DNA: TGTGCCAGCAGCTCTTGGACAGGGAGATTCCCTGAAGCTTTCTTT; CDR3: CASSSWTGRFPEAFF
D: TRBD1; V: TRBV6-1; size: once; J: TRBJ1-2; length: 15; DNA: TGTGCCAGCAGTGAAGCGCGGGGACAGGGCGCTGGCTACACCTTC; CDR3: CASSEARGQGAGYTF
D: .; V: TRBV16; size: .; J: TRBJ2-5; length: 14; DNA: TGTGCCAGCAGCCAGACATCGTCAAAAGAGACCCAGTACTTC; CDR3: CASSQTSSKETQYF
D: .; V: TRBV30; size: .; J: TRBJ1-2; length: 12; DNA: TGTGCCTGGGCGGAACAGGTCTATGGCTACACCTTC; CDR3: CAWAEQVYGYTF
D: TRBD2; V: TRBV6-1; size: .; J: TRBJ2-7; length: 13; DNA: TGTGCCATCCTTAAATGGGGGGGGTACGAGCAGTACTTC; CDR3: CAILKWGGYEQYF